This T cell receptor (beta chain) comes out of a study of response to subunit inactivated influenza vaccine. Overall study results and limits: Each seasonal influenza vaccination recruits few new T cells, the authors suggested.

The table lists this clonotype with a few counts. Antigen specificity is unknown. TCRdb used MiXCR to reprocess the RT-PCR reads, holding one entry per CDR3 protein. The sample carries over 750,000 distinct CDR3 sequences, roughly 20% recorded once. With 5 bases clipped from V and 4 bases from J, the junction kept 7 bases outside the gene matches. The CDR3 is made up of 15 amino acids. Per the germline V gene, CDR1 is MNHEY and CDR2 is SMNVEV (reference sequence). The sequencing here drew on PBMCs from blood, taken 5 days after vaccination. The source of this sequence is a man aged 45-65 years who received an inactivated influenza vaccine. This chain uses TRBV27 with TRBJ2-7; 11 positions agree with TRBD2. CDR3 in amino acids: CASSPGLAALYEQYF. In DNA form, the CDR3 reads TGTGCCAGCAGTCCGGGACTAGCGGCCCTATACGAGCAGTACTTC.